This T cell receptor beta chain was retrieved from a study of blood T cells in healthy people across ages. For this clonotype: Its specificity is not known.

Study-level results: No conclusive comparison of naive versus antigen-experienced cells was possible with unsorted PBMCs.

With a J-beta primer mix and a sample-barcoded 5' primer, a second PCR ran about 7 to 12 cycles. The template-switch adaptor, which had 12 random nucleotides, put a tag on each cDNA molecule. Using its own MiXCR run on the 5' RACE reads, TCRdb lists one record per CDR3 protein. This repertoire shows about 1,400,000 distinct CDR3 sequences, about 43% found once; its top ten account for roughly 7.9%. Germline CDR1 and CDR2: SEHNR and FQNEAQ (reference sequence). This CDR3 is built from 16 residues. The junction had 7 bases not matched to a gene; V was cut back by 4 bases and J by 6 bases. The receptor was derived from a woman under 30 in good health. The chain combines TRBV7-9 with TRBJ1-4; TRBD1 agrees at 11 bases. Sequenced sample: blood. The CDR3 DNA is TGTGCCAGCAGCTCCATGGACAGGGGGCATCATGAAAAACTGTTTTTT. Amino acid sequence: CASSSMDRGHHEKLFF.